This T cell receptor (beta chain) is drawn from a study of T-cell reconstitution after alpha-beta-depleted transplantation in children (dated by TCRdb to 2015 to 2016). Turning to the overall study: Using TCR repertoire profiling, the study quantitatively followed how T-cell immune reconstitution unfolded in children after TCRalphabeta/CD19-depleted allogeneic hematopoietic cell transplantation.

Including cysteine and phenylalanine, the CDR3 has 15 amino acids. The kept DNA is CDR3 alone, 45 bases in frame from the first base. V is pared back by 3 bases and J by 6 bases, with 15 bases lying between the germline termini. Explained via the paper, the treatment or condition label denotes: allogeneic hematopoietic cell transplantation with graft depleted of TCRalphabeta T cells and CD19 B cells. Transplant recipients were children who received TCRalphabeta/CD19-depleted allogeneic hematopoietic cell grafts. What the research found in general, with its limitations: About two months after transplant, the apparently early recovery of alphabetaT-cell counts reportedly depended on just several hundred clones that had expanded rapidly and came from non-depleted graft cells. Over the following months the frequencies of hyperexpanded clones went down, and after one year T-cell counts and TCRbeta diversity were mostly credited to newly produced T cells. In some patients, the high TCRbeta diversity seen at day 60 was put down to recipient T cells and intrathymic progenitors that had survived conditioning.

Library creation used PCR. The listed sequencing device is Illumina HiSeq 2500. TCR libraries were prepared with molecular barcoding, using unique molecular identifiers to normalize TCRbeta repertoire quantification. TCRdb applied fastp at Q25 and MiXCR to the public reads, then kept only in-frame beta chains. Under each unique CDR3 protein, matching rows form one entry showing the most common genes and DNA. A total of roughly 340,000 distinct CDR3 sequences appear in this sample, around 15% of them only once. Roughly 40% of the sample is held by the ten biggest clonotypes. As to this clonotype: Its recognized antigen is unknown. Base quality data are lacking; no much larger clone is found one base away.

This chain is built from TRBV12-3 or TRBV12-4 and TRBJ1-5, and TRBD1 may be the D gene, going by 5 matching bases. The sequences come from PBMCs, mostly from graft donor cells, collected 360 days after TCRalphabeta/CD19-depleted stem cell transplant. The sequence was obtained from a male patient aged 2-15 years who had a stem cell transplant for acute lymphoblastic leukemia, so the T cells may come from the graft donor. The CDR3 loop reads CASSLDGGRLQPQHF. The DNA sequence reads TGTGCCAGCAGTTTGGATGGGGGAAGGCTTCAGCCCCAGCATTTT.